The 12 T cell receptor beta chains given below trace back to one sample, sequenced in a study of cytomegalovirus exposure and HLA in healthy donors. Some clones are missing from TCRdb's copy, which holds only in-frame ones; the method was immunoSEQ multiplex PCR. The sample lists 200,000 to 250,000 clones; over 80% were seen once. Sequences were obtained from PBMCs. All receptors come from a woman aged 30 to 39 in good health and CMV-seropositive.

The V and J genes are TRBV6-1 and TRBJ1-2, with a tentative D call TRBD1 (5 bases). The germline V and J ends were trimmed by 1 base and 4 bases, with 25 bases remaining between them. Germline-derived CDR1 and CDR2 are MNHNS and SASEGT. The CDR3 runs 19 residues. The CDR3 region is CASSEGVGKTAGKRYGYTF. DNA for the CDR3: TGTGCCAGCAGTGAAGGAGTGGGGAAAACGGCAGGGAAGCGCTATGGCTACACCTTC.

V and J are TRBV18 and TRBJ1-1, with 9 bases fitting TRBD1. The CDR3 totals 18 residues. CDR1 and CDR2 from the germline V gene are KGHSH and LQKENI. Germline trimming cut 5 bases from V and 3 bases from J; bases unmatched to any gene: 16. Here the CDR3 reads CASSSSSGTGLRYTEAFF. CDR3 nucleotides: TGTGCCAGCTCATCCTCGTCCGGGACAGGGCTTCGGTACACTGAAGCTTTCTTT.

This sequence joins TRBV30 and TRBJ2-2; D gene ambiguous. This CDR3 contains 13 residues. Trimming took 4 bases from V and 4 from J, leaving 10 bases between them. Germline CDR1 GTSNPN, CDR2 SVGIG (reference sequence). The CDR3 DNA reads as TGTGCCTGGAAGAGTTACAGCACCGGGGAGCTGTTTTTT. Translated: CAWKSYSTGELFF. The full variable domain, completed using reference TRBV30 and TRBJ2-2, is SQTIHQWPATLVQPVGSPLSLECTVEGTSNPNLYWYRQAAGRGLQLLFYSVGIGQISSEVPQNLSASRPQDRQFILSSKKLLLSDSGFYLCAWKSYSTGELFFGEGSRLTVL.

The CDR3 spells CASSSPQQGSNYGYTF. The CDR3 nucleotides read TGTGCCAGTAGTTCGCCTCAACAGGGCTCTAACTATGGCTACACCTTC. This chain links TRBV19 with TRBJ1-2; D perhaps matches TRBD1 (6 bases). The CDR3 extends over 16 amino acids. Trimming stripped 5 bases from V and 0 bases from J, with 16 bases between. CDR1 is LNHDA and CDR2 is SQIVND in the germline V gene (reference sequence).

This chain connects TRBV2 to TRBJ2-7; either TRBD1 or TRBD2 may fit D (6 bases each). The germline V gene has CDR1 SNHLY and CDR2 FYNNEI. Trimming pared 4 bases from V and 0 bases from J, leaving 10 bases between. The CDR3 is made up of 14 amino acids. The DNA of the CDR3 is TGTGCCAGCAGTGTAACGGGGGCCTCCTACGAGCAGTACTTC. It is translated as CASSVTGASYEQYF. Variable domain in full (rest from reference TRBV2 and TRBJ2-7): EPEVTQTPSHQVTQMGQEVILRCVPISNHLYFYWYRQILGQKVEFLVSFYNNEISEKSEIFDDQFSVERPDGSNFTLKIRSTKLEDSAMYFCASSVTGASYEQYFGPGTRLTVT.

J is TRBJ2-7 and V is TRBV30; the match to TRBD2 covers 9 bases. The CDR3 runs 14 residues. Germline V gene data show CDR1 as GTSNPN and CDR2 as SVGIG (reference sequence). The ends lost 6 bases at V and 5 bases at J; junction bases unmatched: 11. CDR3 coding DNA: TGTGCCTGTGCCAGGACTAGCGTTCTTAACGAGCAGTACTTC. This gives the protein CACARTSVLNEQYF. Full variable domain (missing parts from reference TRBV30 and TRBJ2-7): SQTIHQWPATLVQPVGSPLSLECTVEGTSNPNLYWYRQAAGRGLQLLFYSVGIGQISSEVPQNLSASRPQDRQFILSSKKLLLSDSGFYLCACARTSVLNEQYFGPGTRLTVT.

There are a few counts of this clone. The chain is built from TRBV6-1 and TRBJ1-5; TRBD1 matches 11 bases. This CDR3 comprises 15 residues. Germline CDR1 and CDR2: MNHNS and SASEGT. V trimming: 1 base; J trimming: 8 bases; junction bases outside the gene matches: 4. The CDR3 reads CASSEVGTGGKPQHF. CDR3 in DNA: TGTGCCAGCAGTGAAGTTGGGACAGGGGGTAAGCCCCAGCATTTT.

DNA of the CDR3: TGTGCCAGCAGCCTCGGGTCCTACGAGCAGTACTTC. Amino acid sequence: CASSLGSYEQYF. V usage is TRBV7-2 and J usage is TRBJ2-7; no firm D call. From germline, CDR1 is SGHTA and CDR2 FQGNSA. The V and J ends lost 5 bases and 1 base respectively, with 6 bases between them. The CDR3 loop spans 12 amino acids.

The gene calls are TRBV7-2 and TRBJ1-2; 9 bases are shared with TRBD1. Germline lookup yields CDR1 SGHTA and CDR2 FQGNSA. This CDR3 has 18 amino acids. The junction had 14 bases not matched to a gene; V was cut back by 5 bases and J by 1 base. This chain's CDR3 is CASSPPDRTGDLNYGYTF. CDR3 nucleotide sequence: TGTGCCAGCAGCCCTCCCGACCGGACAGGGGACCTTAACTATGGCTACACCTTC.

The genes are TRBV5-6 and TRBJ2-7, with a tentative D call TRBD2 (5 bases). CDR1 and CDR2 (germline): SGHDT, YYEEEE. This CDR3 spans 12 amino acids. The V and J ends lost 3 bases and 5 bases respectively, with 9 bases between them. CDR3 amino acids: CASSWGVDEQYF. Written as DNA, the CDR3 is TGTGCCAGCAGCTGGGGAGTCGACGAGCAGTACTTC.

The gene calls are TRBV30 and TRBJ2-7; 10 bases line up with TRBD2. Germline V gene data show CDR1 as GTSNPN and CDR2 as SVGIG (reference sequence). With V trimmed by 2 bases and J by 6 bases, 1 base remained unmatched. The CDR3 loop spans 12 amino acids. The CDR3 reads CAWSRTSGEQYF. CDR3 nucleotides: TGTGCCTGGAGTAGGACTAGCGGCGAGCAGTACTTC. Combining the CDR3 with reference TRBV30 and TRBJ2-7 gives the whole variable domain SQTIHQWPATLVQPVGSPLSLECTVEGTSNPNLYWYRQAAGRGLQLLFYSVGIGQISSEVPQNLSASRPQDRQFILSSKKLLLSDSGFYLCAWSRTSGEQYFGPGTRLTVT.

This sequence joins TRBV2 and TRBJ2-1, with TRBD2 matching 11 bases. V lost 4 bases, J lost 5 bases, and 1 base stayed unmatched. The CDR3 length is 14 residues. CDR1 is SNHLY and CDR2 is FYNNEI in the germline V gene. CDR3 sequence: CASSALAGDNEQFF. CDR3 DNA: TGTGCCAGCAGTGCACTAGCGGGAGACAATGAGCAGTTCTTC.